Listed below are T cell receptor beta chains from one sample, sequenced in a study of vaccination and CD4 T cells after COVID-19. Each CDR3 protein gets one entry after TCRdb re-called the PCR reads with MiXCR. The repertoire holds about 36,000 distinct CDR3 sequences, 36% seen once, with roughly 5% in the top ten. Sequences were derived from CD4+ T cells from blood, sampled about 7 months after SARS-CoV-2 vaccination. Receptors originate from a human donor who had recovered from COVID-19. Both conserved end residues are part of each CDR3. Each record gives: clone size, D gene, J gene, V gene, CDR3 DNA, CDR3 protein. A D gene is named only where the DNA matches it firmly. Rows may omit the clone size; those that give it use once, few, many or a size class.

clone_size: NA; d_call: TRBD2; j_call: TRBJ2-7; v_call: TRBV30; cdr3_nt: TGTGCCTGGAGTGTATTGGCTAGCGGGAGTTACGAGCAGTACTTC; cdr3_aa: CAWSVLASGSYEQYF
clone_size: NA; d_call: NA; j_call: TRBJ2-4; v_call: TRBV28; cdr3_nt: TGTGCCAGCAGAAACCGGGAGACGGTAAACATTCAGTACTTC; cdr3_aa: CASRNRETVNIQYF
clone_size: few; d_call: TRBD1; j_call: TRBJ1-5; v_call: TRBV27; cdr3_nt: TGTGCCAGCGCGTGGGACAGAGATCAGCCCCAGCATTTT; cdr3_aa: CASAWDRDQPQHF
clone_size: NA; d_call: NA; j_call: TRBJ2-7; v_call: TRBV7-9; cdr3_nt: TGTGCCAGCAGCGAAGGTGGGGGTGCCTACGAGCAGTACTTC; cdr3_aa: CASSEGGGAYEQYF
clone_size: NA; d_call: TRBD2; j_call: TRBJ2-7; v_call: TRBV20-1; cdr3_nt: TGCAGTGCTAGTTTGGTCCAGACTAGCGGGAGGGGCGAGCAGTACTTC; cdr3_aa: CSASLVQTSGRGEQYF
clone_size: few; d_call: NA; j_call: TRBJ2-3; v_call: TRBV28; cdr3_nt: TGTGCCAGCAGCCAAGGCGGGACCCGTCTCACAGATACGCAGTATTTT; cdr3_aa: CASSQGGTRLTDTQYF
clone_size: once; d_call: NA; j_call: TRBJ2-1; v_call: TRBV4-3; cdr3_nt: TGCGCCAGCAGCCCGGACCCGAACAATGAGCAGTTCTTC; cdr3_aa: CASSPDPNNEQFF
clone_size: NA; d_call: NA; j_call: TRBJ2-5; v_call: TRBV11-1; cdr3_nt: TGTGCCAGCAGCTTAGATGCGCAAGAGACCCAGTACTTC; cdr3_aa: CASSLDAQETQYF
clone_size: NA; d_call: NA; j_call: TRBJ2-7; v_call: TRBV19; cdr3_nt: TGTGCCAGTAGCGGGGGGCCCCAAAACACCTACGAGCAGTACTTC; cdr3_aa: CASSGGPQNTYEQYF
clone_size: few; d_call: NA; j_call: TRBJ2-3; v_call: TRBV6-1; cdr3_nt: TGTGCCAGCAGGCGAGGGGGATTGACAGATACGCAGTATTTT; cdr3_aa: CASRRGGLTDTQYF
clone_size: NA; d_call: TRBD1; j_call: TRBJ2-1; v_call: TRBV6-5; cdr3_nt: TGTGCCAGCAGTTTACGACAGGGGAGTGAGCAGTTCTTC; cdr3_aa: CASSLRQGSEQFF
clone_size: NA; d_call: NA; j_call: TRBJ2-5; v_call: TRBV6-4; cdr3_nt: TGTGCCAGCAGTGACCCAGGGGGGGGCCAAGAGACCCAGTACTTC; cdr3_aa: CASSDPGGGQETQYF
clone_size: NA; d_call: NA; j_call: TRBJ1-5; v_call: TRBV29-1; cdr3_nt: TGCAGCGTTGGATCCGGATTCAATCAGCCCCAGCATTTT; cdr3_aa: CSVGSGFNQPQHF
clone_size: NA; d_call: TRBD1; j_call: TRBJ2-7; v_call: TRBV6-1; cdr3_nt: TGTGCCAGCAGTCCAGGGGGCTACGAGCAGTACTTC; cdr3_aa: CASSPGGYEQYF
clone_size: NA; d_call: NA; j_call: TRBJ2-5; v_call: TRBV4-1; cdr3_nt: TGCGCCAGCAGCCCGAGTACAAGTGAGAGATTGGCCCAGTACTTC; cdr3_aa: CASSPSTSERLAQYF
clone_size: once; d_call: NA; j_call: TRBJ2-3; v_call: TRBV7-2; cdr3_nt: TGTGCCAGCAGCTTAACGAGTACTAGCACAGATACGCAGTATTTT; cdr3_aa: CASSLTSTSTDTQYF
clone_size: NA; d_call: TRBD1; j_call: TRBJ2-7; v_call: TRBV5-4; cdr3_nt: TGTGCCAGCAGCCCCGGACAGGGAGGCTACGAGCAGTACTTC; cdr3_aa: CASSPGQGGYEQYF
clone_size: few; d_call: NA; j_call: TRBJ2-7; v_call: TRBV7-8; cdr3_nt: TGTGCCAGCATCCAGGACACTTTTACCTACGAGCAGTACTTC; cdr3_aa: CASIQDTFTYEQYF
clone_size: NA; d_call: TRBD2; j_call: TRBJ2-3; v_call: TRBV7-6; cdr3_nt: TGTGCCAGCAGCTTAGCGACTAGCGGGGGTGGGGATACGCAGTATTTT; cdr3_aa: CASSLATSGGGDTQYF
clone_size: NA; d_call: NA; j_call: TRBJ2-1; v_call: TRBV7-8; cdr3_nt: TGTGCCAGCAGCTTAGTAGGTTTTTCCTCCTACAATGAGCAGTTCTTC; cdr3_aa: CASSLVGFSSYNEQFF
clone_size: few; d_call: TRBD1; j_call: TRBJ1-5; v_call: TRBV28; cdr3_nt: TGTGCCAGCAGTACACAGGGGACAATCCAGCCCCAGCATTTT; cdr3_aa: CASSTQGTIQPQHF
clone_size: NA; d_call: NA; j_call: TRBJ2-3; v_call: TRBV6-2/TRBV6-3; cdr3_nt: TGTGCCAGCAGTTACAGGCCAGATACGCAGTATTTT; cdr3_aa: CASSYRPDTQYF
clone_size: NA; d_call: NA; j_call: TRBJ2-2; v_call: TRBV24-1; cdr3_nt: TGTGCCACCAGTGCTAGGGTCGAGGTCGGGGAGCTGTTTTTT; cdr3_aa: CATSARVEVGELFF
clone_size: few; d_call: NA; j_call: TRBJ1-2; v_call: TRBV28; cdr3_nt: TGTGCCAGCAGAATCCAGGGTGAGGGCTACACCTTC; cdr3_aa: CASRIQGEGYTF
clone_size: NA; d_call: TRBD2; j_call: TRBJ2-1; v_call: TRBV24-1; cdr3_nt: TGTGCCACCAGTGATATTGCGGGAGGGTACCATAACAATGAGCAGTTCTTC; cdr3_aa: CATSDIAGGYHNNEQFF
clone_size: NA; d_call: NA; j_call: TRBJ1-6; v_call: TRBV21-1; cdr3_nt: TGTGCCAGCAGCACACAGGATTCACCCCTCCACTTT; cdr3_aa: CASSTQDSPLHF
clone_size: NA; d_call: NA; j_call: TRBJ2-2; v_call: TRBV21-1; cdr3_nt: TGTGCCAGCAGCAAAGTTGGGACGCCGAGCACCGGGGAGCTGTTTTTT; cdr3_aa: CASSKVGTPSTGELFF
clone_size: few; d_call: TRBD2; j_call: TRBJ2-2; v_call: TRBV20-1; cdr3_nt: TGCAGTGCCCAAGGTCTGCTAGCGGGAGCGAACACCGGGGAGCTGTTTTTT; cdr3_aa: CSAQGLLAGANTGELFF